One sample yielded the 14 T cell receptor beta chains listed below, sequenced in a study of cytomegalovirus exposure and HLA in healthy donors. PCR involved 60 Vbeta and 13 Jbeta primers. Libraries were prepared by immunoSEQ multiplex PCR; TCRdb keeps only in-frame clonotypes and omits some of them. Of around 150,000 clones in the sample, 76% were seen once. Sample: PBMCs. The receptors shown here come from a man aged 60 to 69 in good health and CMV-seronegative.

CDR3 sequence: CASSLAAANEQFF. The CDR3 DNA is TGCGCCAGCAGCTTGGCAGCGGCCAATGAGCAGTTCTTC. The gene calls are TRBV5-1 and TRBJ2-1; D may be TRBD2 (5 bases). Trimming pared 0 bases from V and 6 bases from J, leaving 7 bases between. The CDR3 is 13 amino acids. The germline V gene encodes CDR1 SGHRS and CDR2 YFSETQ.

The chain recombines TRBV7-2 with TRBJ2-5, with 12 bases matching TRBD2. The trim removed 0 bases at V and 5 bases at J, leaving 7 bases unmatched. Per germline, CDR1 SGHTA and CDR2 FQGNSA. CDR3 length: 17 amino acids. In DNA form, the CDR3 reads TGTGCCAGCAGCTTAGCGCGTCTAGCGGGGGGGCTGGAGACCCAGTACTTC. Translated: CASSLARLAGGLETQYF.

This chain connects TRBV7-8 to TRBJ2-3; weak D call: TRBD1 (6 bases). V lost 1 base and J 6 bases, leaving 8 bases between the germline ends. Germline assignment: CDR1 SGHVS and CDR2 FQNEAQ. There are 13 residues in the CDR3. Here the CDR3 DNA reads TGTGCCAGCAGCTTAGGTAGGGGGGATACGCAGTATTTT. Its protein is CASSLGRGDTQYF.

The chain carries TRBV11-2 and TRBJ2-1; TRBD1 is a possible D gene (6 bases). The CDR3 spans 18 residues. Germline assignment: CDR1 SGHAT and CDR2 FQNNGV. V lost 5 bases, J lost 2 bases, and 22 bases lay in between. The CDR3 sequence: CASSPGTLRIGPYNEQFF. DNA of the CDR3: TGTGCCAGCAGCCCTGGGACACTTAGAATAGGCCCCTACAATGAGCAGTTCTTC.

This clone was seen only once. This chain joins TRBV9 and TRBJ1-1, with TRBD1 as a possible D gene (5 bases). CDR1 and CDR2 (germline): SGDLS, YYNGEE. CDR3 length: 15 amino acids. Deletions cut 4 bases from V and 3 bases from J, with 16 bases between. The CDR3 loop reads CASSPVGTGDTEAFF. The CDR3 DNA is TGTGCCAGCAGCCCAGTGGGTACGGGGGACACTGAAGCTTTCTTT.

This rearrangement joins TRBV5-4 to TRBJ1-4; D ambiguous. V lost 3 bases and J lost 5, with 11 bases in between. This CDR3 comprises 14 residues. The germline CDR1 and CDR2 sequences are SGHNT and YYREEE (reference sequence). The CDR3 is CASSSEGLNEKLFF. The CDR3 region has the DNA TGTGCCAGCAGCTCAGAGGGCTTAAATGAAAAACTGTTTTTT.

This rearrangement joins TRBV29-1 to TRBJ2-7; 9 bases fit TRBD1. Trimming took 6 bases from V and 3 from J; bases not matched to a gene: 12. This CDR3 region has 15 residues. Germline CDR1 and CDR2: SQVTM and ANQGSEA. CDR3 in DNA: TGCAGCGTACACACCCAGGACAGGGGAGGCTACGAGCAGTACTTC. Encoded protein: CSVHTQDRGGYEQYF.

This clone was counted between two and nine times. The chain has TRBV25-1 and TRBJ2-7; TRBD2 might be the D (5 bases). The CDR3 spans 16 residues. CDR1 is MGHDK and CDR2 is SYGVNS in the germline V gene. Trimming pared 0 bases from V and 2 bases from J, leaving 14 bases between. CDR3: CASSEYSGPTPYEQYF. CDR3 nucleotides: TGTGCCAGCAGTGAATACAGCGGCCCAACTCCCTACGAGCAGTACTTC.

The chain joins TRBV21-1 to TRBJ2-7; TRBD1 is the table's D call and was not checked against the DNA. TRBV21-1 is deemed a pseudogene. The CDR3 has 20 residues. CDR3 DNA sequence: TGTGCCAGCAGCACCTCAGAACAGGGGGCGACCGGGACTAGGATCTACGAGCAGTACTTC. Encoded protein: CASSTSEQGATGTRIYEQYF.

This clone was observed a handful of times. J is TRBJ2-2 and V is TRBV11-2; a possible D gene is TRBD1 (5 bases). There are 16 residues in the CDR3. Between the trimmed V and J ends, which lost 0 bases and 6 bases, there was a span of 14 bases. Germline-derived CDR1 and CDR2 are SGHAT and FQNNGV. CDR3 protein: CASSLEWQGIPGELFF. The CDR3 nucleotides read TGTGCCAGCAGCTTAGAATGGCAGGGAATTCCCGGGGAGCTGTTTTTT.

The sample holds a few counts of this clone. The chain uses TRBV6-1 and TRBJ2-3, with 7 bases matching TRBD1. The CDR3 runs to 15 residues. The V gene end was trimmed by 6 bases and the J gene end by 0 bases; junction bases not matched to a gene: 6. The germline V gene encodes CDR1 MNHNS and CDR2 SASEGT. The CDR3 region is CASRRRDRSTDTQYF. The CDR3 coding sequence is TGTGCCAGCAGACGCCGGGACAGAAGCACAGATACGCAGTATTTT.

V usage is TRBV11-1 and J usage is TRBJ2-1, with 11 bases identical to TRBD1. This CDR3 contains 15 residues. Germline V gives CDR1 SGHAT, CDR2 FQDESV (reference sequence). The V gene end was trimmed by 2 bases and the J gene end by 6 bases; junction bases not matched to a gene: 3. The CDR3 sequence is CASSLSGTGGNEQFF. Written as DNA, the CDR3 is TGTGCCAGCAGCTTATCGGGGACAGGGGGCAATGAGCAGTTCTTC.

The chain carries TRBV28 and TRBJ2-2, with TRBD1 matching over 8 bases. This CDR3 has 15 amino acids. Germline-derived CDR1 and CDR2 are MDHEN and SYDVKM. After removal of 3 bases from V and 4 bases from J, the junction contained 4 bases not matched to a gene. The CDR3 loop reads CASSLARGLTGELFF. The CDR3 DNA follows: TGTGCCAGCAGTTTGGCCAGGGGGCTCACCGGGGAGCTGTTTTTT.

This chain connects TRBV5-4 to TRBJ2-7; weak D call: TRBD2 (6 bases). V lost 2 bases, J lost 5 bases, and 14 bases lay in between. The CDR3 runs to 14 residues. Per germline, CDR1 SGHNT and CDR2 YYREEE (reference sequence). CDR3 DNA sequence: TGTGCCAGCAGCTTTAAACTAGCTGTCCACGAGCAGTACTTC. Translating it yields CASSFKLAVHEQYF. The full variable domain, rest sourced from reference TRBV5-4 and TRBJ2-7, is ETGVTQSPTHLIKTRGQQVTLRCSSQSGHNTVSWYQQALGQGPQFIFQYYREEENGRGNFPPRFSGLQFPNYSSELNVNALELDDSALYLCASSFKLAVHEQYFGPGTRLTVT.